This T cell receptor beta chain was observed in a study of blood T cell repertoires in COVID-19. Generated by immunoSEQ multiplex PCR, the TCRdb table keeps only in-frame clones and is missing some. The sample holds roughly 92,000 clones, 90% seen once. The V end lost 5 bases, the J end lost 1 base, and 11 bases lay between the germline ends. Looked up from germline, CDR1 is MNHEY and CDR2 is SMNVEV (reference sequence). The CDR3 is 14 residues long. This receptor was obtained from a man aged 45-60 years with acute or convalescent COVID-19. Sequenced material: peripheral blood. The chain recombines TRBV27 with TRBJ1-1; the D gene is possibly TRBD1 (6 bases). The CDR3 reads CASSPGTPNTEAFF. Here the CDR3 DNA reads TGTGCCAGCAGTCCCGGGACACCGAACACTGAAGCTTTCTTT.